Below are 2 T cell receptor beta chains sequenced from a single sample in a study of T cell responses to AZD1222 COVID-19 vaccine. The repertoire was sequenced with immunoSEQ multiplex PCR; TCRdb's copy has only in-frame clones and lacks some. Of 95,000 to 150,000 clones detected, around 90% appear once; the ten largest clones hold roughly 5.7%. Sequenced here: peripheral blood, sampled on day 0 of AZD1222 vaccination. These receptors were obtained from an adult in good health.

The chain combines TRBV7-8 with TRBJ2-3; D ambiguous. Germline V gives CDR1 SGHVS, CDR2 FQNEAQ. The V end lost 2 bases, the J end lost 4 bases, and 28 bases lay between the germline ends. The CDR3 has 20 residues. The CDR3: CASSLKPAAQALSPADTQYF. CDR3 coding DNA: TGTGCCAGCAGCTTAAAACCTGCCGCACAAGCTTTATCCCCTGCAGATACGCAGTATTTT.

The rearrangement joins TRBV18 to TRBJ1-1, with D perhaps TRBD1 (6 bases). Trimming pared 5 bases from V and 5 bases from J, leaving 21 bases between. The germline V gene has CDR1 KGHSH and CDR2 LQKENI. The CDR3 sequence is 16 residues long. Written as DNA, the CDR3 is TGTGCCAGCTCATCAAAACAGGGTCAAGGGGGAACTGAAGCTTTCTTT. This codes for CASSSKQGQGGTEAFF.